The 9 T cell receptor beta chains listed next were all sequenced from one sample in a study of identical twins. TCRdb reprocessed the 5' RACE reads with MiXCR, giving one entry per CDR3 protein. The sample shows some 460,000 distinct CDR3 sequences, 14% of them seen only once. The data also belong to a second study, concerning yellow fever vaccine responses in identical twins.

Sequencing was performed on CD4+ T cells sorted from blood. Receptors were obtained from a woman aged 18-29 years in good health.

V and J are TRBV9 and TRBJ2-1; D unresolved. In germline, CDR1 is SGDLS, CDR2 YYNGEE. This CDR3 comprises 16 residues. The V and J ends lost 0 bases and 0 bases respectively, with 10 bases between them. The CDR3 DNA follows: TGTGCCAGCAGCGTAGGGTCTTCCCCCTCCTACAATGAGCAGTTCTTC. Translation gives CASSVGSSPSYNEQFF.

This clonotype appeared a few times. Germline and junction disagree at one end, which may indicate a read error. J is TRBJ1-5 and V is TRBV20-1; D unclear. The germline V gene has CDR1 DFQATT and CDR2 SNEGSKA (reference sequence). The CDR3 contains 20 residues. This CDR3 reads CRARDRGIWPKAISNQPQHF. The CDR3 DNA sequence: TGCAGGGCTAGAGATCGGGGAATATGGCCAAAAGCCATTAGCAATCAGCCCCAGCATTTT.

V usage is TRBV11-3 and J usage is TRBJ2-1; D may be TRBD2 (5 bases). The germline gives CDR1 SGHNT, CDR2 YENEEA. The CDR3 runs 12 residues. Trimming pared 4 bases from V and 6 bases from J, leaving 7 bases between. CDR3 protein: CASSSRGNEQFF. CDR3 nucleotide sequence: TGTGCCAGCAGCTCCCGGGGCAATGAGCAGTTCTTC.

The chain joins TRBV20-1 to TRBJ2-7; weak D call: TRBD1 (5 bases). Germline lookup yields CDR1 DFQATT and CDR2 SNEGSKA (reference sequence). The V and J ends lost 1 base and 7 bases respectively, with 11 bases between them. The CDR3 totals 12 residues. CDR3 coding DNA: TGCAGTGCTAGAGCGAGGAAGGGGGAGCAGTACTTC. The encoded protein is CSARARKGEQYF.

The V call is TRBV3-1, the J call TRBJ1-1, with D unclear. Germline loops: CDR1 LGHDT, CDR2 YNNKEL (reference sequence). The CDR3 length is 16 residues. Trimming cost V 1 base and J 4 bases, with 16 bases left between them. The CDR3 protein is CASSQGALAGGTEAFF. The CDR3 DNA is TGTGCCAGCAGCCAAGGGGCACTAGCAGGTGGCACTGAAGCTTTCTTT. Full variable domain (rest looked up from reference TRBV3-1 and TRBJ1-1): DTAVSQTPKYLVTQMGNDKSIKCEQNLGHDTMYWYKQDSKKFLKIMFSYNNKELIINETVPNRFSPKSPDKAHLNLHINSLELGDSAVYFCASSQGALAGGTEAFFGQGTRLTVV.

This clonotype was seen only a few times. A read error is likely, as this CDR3 ends without the conserved phenylalanine or tryptophan. The limits of the CDR3 on the DNA are not certain, so only TCRdb's listed CDR3 is given. The chain is built from TRBV4-3 and TRBJ2-1. The germline CDR1 and CDR2 sequences are LGHNA and YSLEER. The CDR3 extends over 10 residues, inclusive of both ends. The CDR3 loop reads CASSQGGTQI.

This clonotype was recorded many times. This chain links TRBV10-3 with TRBJ2-5; D possibly corresponds to TRBD2 (6 bases). The CDR3 totals 16 residues. Germline V gene lookup returns CDR1 ENHRY and CDR2 SYGVKD. V dropped 0 bases and J dropped 1 base, with 12 bases sitting between them. The CDR3 DNA is TGTGCCATCAGTGAGTCGGGCTTGGGGGGCCAAGAGACCCAGTACTTC. This codes for CAISESGLGGQETQYF.

This clonotype was seen more than once but under ten times. The V and J genes are TRBV7-9 and TRBJ2-3; maybe TRBD2 (5 bases). From germline, CDR1 is SEHNR and CDR2 FQNEAQ (reference sequence). The CDR3 length is 13 residues. V lost 5 bases to trimming and J lost 5 bases, with 11 bases between them. The CDR3 is CASSPIGRDTQYF. CDR3 bases: TGTGCCAGCAGCCCAATTGGGAGAGATACGCAGTATTTT. Filled out from reference TRBV7-9 and TRBJ2-3, the complete variable domain reads DTGVSQNPRHKITKRGQNVTFRCDPISEHNRLYWYRQTLGQGPEFLTYFQNEAQLEKSRLLSDRFSAERPKGSFSTLEIQRTEQGDSAMYLCASSPIGRDTQYFGPGTRLTVL.

The chain is built from TRBV29-1 and TRBJ1-5, with TRBD1 matching over 9 bases. CDR3 length equals 14 residues. Trimming took 6 bases from V and 3 from J; bases not matched to a gene: 6. Per the germline V gene, CDR1 is SQVTM and CDR2 is ANQGSEA. CDR3 coding DNA: TGCAGCGTCGGGACAGGGAGTTTCAATCAGCCCCAGCATTTT. This sequence encodes CSVGTGSFNQPQHF.